This paragraph reports one T cell receptor beta chain. This clonotype was counted many times. Its antigen is currently not known. Base quality data are lacking; no much larger clone is found one base away. These data come from a study of CXCR3 chemokines and chemotherapy response in bladder cancer (dated by TCRdb to between 2021 and 2024). Regarding the complete study: The study examined whether intratumoral CXCR3 chemokine system activity predicted chemotherapy response in human bladder cancer.

V is cut back by 2 bases and J by 3 bases, with 14 bases in the junction unmatched. The cysteine opens and the phenylalanine closes a CDR3 of 19 amino acids. CDR3 DNA is the only sequence kept; it has 57 bases, read in frame from the first base. The germline V gene (reference sequence) provides CDR1 LNHDA and CDR2 SQIVND. The library was made by PCR. For sequencing, an Illumina HiSeq 2500 was employed. TCRdb reprocessing: public reads trimmed at Q25 with fastp, clones called with MiXCR, in-frame beta chains kept. Each CDR3 protein gets just one entry, which takes the most common genes and DNA from the rows behind it. For this sample the table gives about 13,000 distinct CDR3 sequences, of which 9.5% to 15% were detected only once. 26% of the sample is held by the ten biggest clonotypes.

The V and J segments used are TRBV19 and TRBJ1-5, with TRBD1 identical over 9 junction bases. The receptor comes from a human donor with bladder cancer that did not respond to neoadjuvant chemotherapy. The sample was taken from a patient whose treatment included neoadjuvant chemotherapy. The nucleotide sequence is TGTGCCAGTAGTATATTATACAGGGGGCGAACTTGGGACAATCAGCCCCAGCATTTT. Its product reads: CASSILYRGRTWDNQPQHF.